These T cell receptor beta chains were read from a single sample in a study of blood T cell repertoires in COVID-19. Sequencing used immunoSEQ multiplex PCR; TCRdb keeps in-frame clones, though not all of them. The profile shows some 73,000 clones, about 88% of them singletons. Input material: peripheral blood. The receptors originated from a man older than 75 with COVID-19, enrolled during active disease. The CDR3 runs from the conserved cysteine through the conserved F or W. Each record gives: J gene, V gene, clone size, D gene, CDR3 protein, CDR3 DNA. A D gene is named only where the DNA matches it firmly. The listing skips clone size in some rows; elsewhere it reads once, few, many or a size class.

>TRBJ1-1|TRBV2|NA|NA
CASSEGQVLVSFF
TGTGCCAGCAGTGAAGGTCAGGTATTGGTATCTTTCTTT
>TRBJ1-2|TRBV11-3|NA|NA
CASSLGTDAFWYGYTF
TGTGCCAGCAGCTTAGGGACAGATGCCTTTTGGTATGGCTACACCTTC
>TRBJ2-3|TRBV5-4|NA|TRBD2
CASSRGLAGAGTDTQYF
TGTGCCAGCAGCCGGGGACTAGCGGGGGCTGGCACAGATACGCAGTATTTT
>TRBJ1-2|TRBV7-8|NA|TRBD1
CASSSRQGGSNYGYTF
TGTGCCAGCAGCTCACGACAGGGTGGGAGTAACTATGGCTACACCTTC
>TRBJ2-7|TRBV7-9|NA|NA
CASSFWTASSYEQYF
TGTGCCAGCAGCTTCTGGACAGCCAGCTCCTACGAGCAGTACTTC
>TRBJ1-3|TRBV6-6|once|NA
CASRIPGGTGNTIYF
TGTGCCAGCAGAATCCCTGGGGGGACTGGAAACACCATATATTTT
>TRBJ2-3|TRBV5-4|NA|NA
CASSLELPDTQYF
TGTGCCAGCAGCTTGGAGCTCCCAGATACGCAGTATTTT
>TRBJ2-5|TRBV5-1|NA|TRBD2
CASSLGLAHQETQYF
TGCGCCAGCAGCCTCGGACTAGCCCACCAAGAGACCCAGTACTTC
>TRBJ1-1|TRBV7-2|NA|TRBD1
CASSSQLPGQGVTEAFF
TGTGCCAGCAGCTCGCAACTACCGGGACAGGGAGTCACTGAAGCTTTCTTT
>TRBJ2-7|TRBV11-2|NA|NA
CASSLQGSEQYF
TGTGCCAGCAGCTTGCAGGGAAGCGAGCAGTACTTC
>TRBJ1-1|TRBV7-3|NA|TRBD1
CASSLDRQNTEAFF
TGTGCCAGCAGCTTGGACAGGCAGAACACTGAAGCTTTCTTT
>TRBJ1-6|TRBV19|NA|TRBD1
CASSSRQGARSGRGNSPLHF
TGTGCCAGTAGTTCGCGACAGGGGGCTAGGTCAGGTAGAGGAAATTCACCCCTCCACTTT
>TRBJ2-2|TRBV5-4|NA|TRBD1
CASSRASGGRATGELFF
TGTGCCAGCAGCCGTGCCTCAGGGGGCAGGGCTACCGGGGAGCTGTTTTTT
>TRBJ2-4|TRBV5-1|NA|NA
CASSLRMRAEEDIQYF
TGCGCCAGCAGCCTTCGGATGAGGGCCGAGGAAGACATTCAGTACTTC
>TRBJ2-3|TRBV6-5|NA|NA
CAAGLNTDTQYF
TGTGCCGCCGGACTCAACACAGATACGCAGTATTTT
>TRBJ1-6|TRBV2|NA|TRBD1
CASSEGGQGFSPLHF
TGTGCCAGCAGTGAAGGGGGACAGGGTTTTTCACCCCTCCACTTT
>TRBJ2-3|TRBV27|NA|NA
CASSLEWSSATSTDTQYF
TGTGCCAGCAGTTTAGAGTGGAGTAGCGCTACTAGCACAGATACGCAGTATTTT
>TRBJ1-3|TRBV6-6|NA|TRBD1
CASINYRGSGNTIYF
TGTGCCAGCATTAATTACAGGGGCTCGGGAAACACCATATATTTT
>TRBJ1-2|TRBV2|few|TRBD1
CASRRQGAGYTF
TGTGCCAGCCGCAGACAGGGGGCTGGCTACACCTTC
>TRBJ2-7|TRBV29-1|NA|TRBD2
CSRGVRSYEQYF
TGCAGCCGGGGGGTTAGGTCCTACGAGCAGTACTTC
>TRBJ2-2|TRBV12-3/TRBV12-4|once|NA
CASSKIRAGELFF
TGTGCCAGCAGCAAAATTCGCGCCGGGGAGCTGTTTTTT
>TRBJ1-2|TRBV19|NA|TRBD1
CASSPAPGQGYGYTF
TGTGCCAGTAGCCCCGCGCCGGGACAGGGCTATGGCTACACCTTC
>TRBJ1-4|TRBV18|few|TRBD1
CASSLYPGTGNEKLFF
TGTGCCAGCTCACTGTATCCTGGGACAGGGAATGAAAAACTGTTTTTT
>TRBJ1-1|TRBV2|few|NA
CASSGSTGGGTEAFF
TGTGCCAGCAGTGGATCGACAGGCGGTGGCACTGAAGCTTTCTTT
>TRBJ1-5|TRBV24-1|NA|NA
CATGIAGGLQPQHF
TGTGCCACCGGCATAGCTGGGGGCCTTCAGCCCCAGCATTTT
>TRBJ1-2|TRBV5-1|NA|NA
CASSLVGAGYGYTF
TGCGCCAGCAGCTTGGTGGGGGCCGGGTATGGCTACACCTTC
>TRBJ1-2|TRBV5-8|NA|NA
CASSSRGRGNYGYTF
TGTGCCAGCAGCTCTAGAGGCAGGGGCAACTATGGCTACACCTTC
>TRBJ2-5|TRBV11-2|NA|TRBD2
CASSSVRVGGETQYF
TGTGCCAGCAGTTCGGTGCGAGTGGGGGGGGAGACCCAGTACTTC
>TRBJ1-1|TRBV18|once|NA
CASSEGGNTEAFF
TGTGCCAGTTCGGAGGGAGGAAACACTGAAGCTTTCTTT
>TRBJ1-1|TRBV3-1/TRBV3-2|NA|NA
CASSQERSEAFF
TGTGCCAGCAGCCAAGAGAGGAGTGAAGCTTTCTTT
>TRBJ1-6|TRBV7-2|NA|NA
CASSGQGNSPLHF
TGTGCCAGCAGCGGTCAGGGTAATTCACCCCTCCACTTT
>TRBJ1-1|TRBV10-1|NA|NA
CASSRGGRFAEAFF
TGCGCCAGCAGCAGGGGTGGGAGATTTGCTGAAGCTTTCTTT
>TRBJ2-5|TRBV3-1/TRBV3-2|NA|NA
CASSLSSTETQYF
TGTGCCAGCAGCCTTAGCAGTACGGAGACCCAGTACTTC
>TRBJ2-2|TRBV3-1/TRBV3-2|NA|NA
CASKYGTGELFF
TGTGCCAGCAAGTACGGCACCGGGGAGCTGTTTTTT
>TRBJ2-7|TRBV6-5|NA|NA
CASSQYEQYF
TGTGCCAGCAGCCAATACGAGCAGTACTTC
>TRBJ2-2|TRBV7-2|NA|NA
CASSFRQGPLRELFF
TGTGCCAGCAGCTTCAGGCAGGGGCCGCTCAGGGAGCTGTTTTTT
>TRBJ2-1|TRBV5-1|NA|TRBD2
CASSLSSGGASKFF
TGCGCCAGCAGCTTGTCTAGCGGGGGGGCTTCCAAGTTCTTC
>TRBJ1-2|TRBV5-1|NA|NA
CASKTATSNYGYTF
TGCGCCAGCAAGACAGCTACATCTAACTATGGCTACACCTTC
>TRBJ1-6|TRBV9|NA|TRBD1
CASSAKGQGGSPLHF
TGTGCCAGCAGCGCAAAGGGACAGGGAGGCTCACCCCTCCACTTT
>TRBJ2-3|TRBV29-1|NA|TRBD1
CSALDRVISDTQYF
TGCAGCGCCCTGGACAGGGTGATCTCAGATACGCAGTATTTT
>TRBJ2-1|TRBV24-1|NA|TRBD1
CATSEIPGQGLFF
TGTGCCACCAGTGAGATCCCGGGACAGGGACTGTTCTTC
>TRBJ1-1|TRBV18|NA|NA
CASSPRGDTEAFF
TGTGCCAGCTCACCACGGGGGGACACTGAAGCTTTCTTT
>TRBJ2-5|TRBV7-2|NA|TRBD2
CASSLVGTSGGQETQYF
TGTGCCAGCAGCTTAGTAGGGACTAGCGGGGGGCAAGAGACCCAGTACTTC
>TRBJ1-1|TRBV5-5|NA|NA
CASSMTETEAFF
TGTGCCAGCAGCATGACGGAGACTGAAGCTTTCTTT
>TRBJ2-2|TRBV5-1|NA|TRBD2
CASSLSLAGRTGELFF
TGCGCCAGCAGCTTGAGCTTAGCGGGGCGGACCGGGGAGCTGTTTTTT
>TRBJ2-3|TRBV4-3|NA|NA
CASSRQTATDTQYF
TGCGCCAGCAGCCGACAAACCGCCACAGATACGCAGTATTTT